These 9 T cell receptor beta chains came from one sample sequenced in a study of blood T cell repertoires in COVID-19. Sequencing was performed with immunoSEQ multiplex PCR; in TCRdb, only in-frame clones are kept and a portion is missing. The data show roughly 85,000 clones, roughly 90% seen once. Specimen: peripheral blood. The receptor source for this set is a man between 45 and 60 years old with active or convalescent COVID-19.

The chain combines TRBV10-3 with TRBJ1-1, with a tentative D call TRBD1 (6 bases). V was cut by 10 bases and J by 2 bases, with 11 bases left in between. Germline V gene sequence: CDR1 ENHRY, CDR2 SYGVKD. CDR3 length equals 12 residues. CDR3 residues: CATGQYNTEAFF. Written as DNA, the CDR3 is TGTGCCACCGGACAGTATAACACTGAAGCTTTCTTT.

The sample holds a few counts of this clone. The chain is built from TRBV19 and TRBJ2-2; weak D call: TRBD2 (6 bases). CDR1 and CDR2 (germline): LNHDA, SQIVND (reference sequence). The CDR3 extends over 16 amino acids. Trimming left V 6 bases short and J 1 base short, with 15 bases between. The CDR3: CASSLRLELNTGELFF. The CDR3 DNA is TGTGCCAGTAGCCTTAGACTAGAGTTGAACACCGGGGAGCTGTTTTTT.

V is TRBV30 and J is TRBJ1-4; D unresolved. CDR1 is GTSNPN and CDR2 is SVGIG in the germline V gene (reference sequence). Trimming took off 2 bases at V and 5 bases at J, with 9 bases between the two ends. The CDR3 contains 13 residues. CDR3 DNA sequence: TGTGCCTGGAGTCTAACTATCAATGAAAAACTGTTTTTT. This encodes CAWSLTINEKLFF. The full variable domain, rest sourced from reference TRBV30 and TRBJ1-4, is SQTIHQWPATLVQPVGSPLSLECTVEGTSNPNLYWYRQAAGRGLQLLFYSVGIGQISSEVPQNLSASRPQDRQFILSSKKLLLSDSGFYLCAWSLTINEKLFFGSGTQLSVL.

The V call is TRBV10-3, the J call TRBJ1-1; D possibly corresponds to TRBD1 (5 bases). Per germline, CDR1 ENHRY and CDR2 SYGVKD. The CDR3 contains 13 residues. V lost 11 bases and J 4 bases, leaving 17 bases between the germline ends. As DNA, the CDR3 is TGTGCCGTAGCGGCCAGGGATCGCACTGAAGCTTTCTTT. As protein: CAVAARDRTEAFF.

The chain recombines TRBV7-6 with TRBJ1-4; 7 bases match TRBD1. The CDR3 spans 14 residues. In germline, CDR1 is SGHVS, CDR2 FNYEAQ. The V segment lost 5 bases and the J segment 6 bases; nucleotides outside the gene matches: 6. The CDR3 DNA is TGTGCCAGCAGCCGATTCGACAGGGATGAAAAACTGTTTTTT. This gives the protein CASSRFDRDEKLFF.

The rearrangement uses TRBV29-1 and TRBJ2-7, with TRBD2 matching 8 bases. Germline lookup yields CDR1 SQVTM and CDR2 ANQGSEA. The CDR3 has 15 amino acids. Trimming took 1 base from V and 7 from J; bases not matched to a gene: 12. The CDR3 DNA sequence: TGCAGCGTTGAAGTGGTCACAGGACGCGGGGGGGAGCAGTACTTC. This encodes CSVEVVTGRGGEQYF.

Here the CDR3 DNA reads TGTGCCAGCAGCGGGGGACTGACCCAGTACTTC. It specifies CASSGGLTQYF. The rearrangement joins TRBV11-2 to TRBJ2-5; TRBD2 might be the D (6 bases). Trimming took off 5 bases at V and 7 bases at J, with 8 bases between the two ends. This CDR3 region has 11 residues. Looked up from germline, CDR1 is SGHAT and CDR2 is FQNNGV.

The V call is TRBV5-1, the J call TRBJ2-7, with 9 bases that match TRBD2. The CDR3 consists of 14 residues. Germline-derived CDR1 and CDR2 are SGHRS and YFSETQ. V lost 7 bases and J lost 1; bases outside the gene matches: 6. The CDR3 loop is CASGPTSGSYEQYF. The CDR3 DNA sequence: TGCGCCAGCGGCCCGACTAGCGGATCCTACGAGCAGTACTTC. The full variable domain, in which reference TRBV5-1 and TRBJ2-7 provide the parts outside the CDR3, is KAGVTQTPRYLIKTRGQQVTLSCSPISGHRSVSWYQQTPGQGLQFLFEYFSETQRNKGNFPGRFSGRQFSNSRSEMNVSTLELGDSALYLCASGPTSGSYEQYFGPGTRLTVT.

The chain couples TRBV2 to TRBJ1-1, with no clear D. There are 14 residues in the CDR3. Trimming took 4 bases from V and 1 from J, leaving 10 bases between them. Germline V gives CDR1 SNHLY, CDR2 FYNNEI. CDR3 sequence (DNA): TGTGCCAGCAGTGCGACGGGTCCGAACACTGAAGCTTTCTTT. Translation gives CASSATGPNTEAFF.